The sequence of this T cell receptor (beta chain) was determined in a study of T cell responses to AZD1222 COVID-19 vaccine. Whole-study context: Some second doses came at about 4 weeks and others at about 12 weeks; these were pooled. Study observations and caveats: Repertoire collection took place solely once the T cell response had peaked.

Generated by immunoSEQ multiplex PCR, the TCRdb table keeps only in-frame clones and is missing some. The sample carries fewer than 150,000 clones, over 85% recorded once. This CDR3 has 14 amino acids. Unmatched junction bases numbered 2, after V lost 6 bases and J lost 5 bases. Germline V gene data show CDR1 as SNHLY and CDR2 as FYNNEI. In regard to this clone: Its antigen is as yet unknown.

Material: peripheral blood, obtained on day 0 of AZD1222 vaccination. The chain joins TRBV2 to TRBJ2-2; 11 bases fit TRBD1. The clonotype originates from an adult in good health. CDR3 in amino acids: CASRGTGGTGELFF. The CDR3 DNA is TGTGCCAGCAGAGGGACAGGGGGGACCGGGGAGCTGTTTTTT.